A single sample gave rise to the 18 T cell receptor beta chains below, sequenced in a study of CD8 T cells in ankylosing spondylitis. TCRdb re-derived calls from the 5' RACE reads in MiXCR, one entry per CDR3 protein. The data hold roughly 130,000 distinct CDR3 sequences, with around 7% observed a single time. Sequencing input: blood, either unsorted or a sorted T cell fraction (not recorded which). Every receptor here comes from a male donor with ankylosing spondylitis or in good health (not recorded which).

This clonotype was seen at least ten times. This chain connects TRBV24-1 to TRBJ2-5, with D perhaps matching TRBD1 (5 bases). The V end lost 3 bases, the J end lost 4 bases, and 11 bases lay between the germline ends. Germline V gives CDR1 KGHDR, CDR2 SFDVKD. The CDR3 has 14 residues. The CDR3 nucleotides read TGTGCCACCAGTGATCCCAGGGTAGGAGAGACCCAGTACTTC. Translated: CATSDPRVGETQYF.

With respect to this clonotype: A junction end diverges from the germline sequence, so it may reflect a read error. V and J are TRBV30 and TRBJ2-3; 10 bases map to TRBD2. Germline loops: CDR1 GTSNPN, CDR2 SVGIG (reference sequence). The CDR3 is 15 residues long. CDR3 region: CAWSGLAGGADAQYF. In nucleotides, the CDR3 is TGTGCCTGGAGTGGATTAGCGGGAGGAGCAGATGCGCAGTATTTT.

This clonotype was recorded many times. Written as DNA, the CDR3 is TGTGCCAGCAGCCTACGACTAGCGGTAACCTACGAGCAGTACTTC. It codes for CASSLRLAVTYEQYF. This rearrangement joins TRBV7-2 to TRBJ2-7; TRBD2 matches 9 bases. Trimming cost V 5 bases and J 2 bases; bases outside gene matches: 7. Germline loops: CDR1 SGHTA, CDR2 FQGNSA. This CDR3 contains 15 residues.

The sample holds many counts of this clonotype. The chain couples TRBV20-1 to TRBJ2-1; D might be TRBD2 (5 bases). This CDR3 contains 15 residues. Trimming left V 0 bases short and J 0 bases short, with 9 bases between. Germline V gene sequence: CDR1 DFQATT, CDR2 SNEGSKA (reference sequence). CDR3 sequence: CSAREADLSYNEQFF. The CDR3, as DNA: TGCAGTGCTAGAGAAGCGGATCTCTCCTACAATGAGCAGTTCTTC.

The chain couples TRBV18 to TRBJ2-1, with D unclear. The CDR3 has 14 residues. V was cut by 3 bases and J by 2 bases, with 8 bases left in between. Germline V lookup: CDR1 KGHSH, CDR2 LQKENI. Here the CDR3 reads CASSPDSTYNEQFF. CDR3 nucleotide sequence: TGTGCCAGCTCACCCGATTCAACCTACAATGAGCAGTTCTTC.

This clonotype was seen many times. This chain connects TRBV10-3 to TRBJ1-4; D is unclear. Trimming cost V 0 bases and J 0 bases, with 8 bases left between them. Looked up from germline, CDR1 is ENHRY and CDR2 is SYGVKD. The CDR3 sequence is 16 residues long. CDR3 loop: CAISESGGATNEKLFF. The DNA for the CDR3 is TGTGCCATCAGTGAGTCGGGCGGCGCAACTAATGAAAAACTGTTTTTT.

This clonotype was observed at least ten times. The chain joins TRBV25-1 to TRBJ2-7, with TRBD1 identical over 7 bases. The CDR3 runs to 13 residues. Trimming at V came to 6 bases and at J to 3 bases, leaving 5 bases not matched to a gene. Germline V gives CDR1 MGHDK, CDR2 SYGVNS. The DNA of the CDR3 is TGTGCCAGCAGCCGGGACAGTCTCTACGAGCAGTACTTC. It yields the protein CASSRDSLYEQYF.

This clonotype was seen repeatedly, ten times or more. CDR3 protein: CSARAQGISHEQYF. DNA of the CDR3: TGCAGTGCTAGAGCCCAGGGGATCTCACACGAGCAGTACTTC. V and J are TRBV20-1 and TRBJ2-7; D is possibly TRBD1 (6 bases). Trimming stripped 1 base from V and 5 bases from J, with 15 bases between. Germline CDR1 reads DFQATT; CDR2 reads SNEGSKA (reference sequence). CDR3 length equals 14 residues.

The chain uses TRBV9 and TRBJ1-1, with 7 bases that match TRBD1. J gave up 3 bases and V 4 bases, and 9 bases lay outside the gene matches. The CDR3 spans 15 residues. CDR1 SGDLS and CDR2 YYNGEE come from the germline V gene. DNA for the CDR3: TGTGCCAGCAGCAGACGGGACAGTTCATACACTGAAGCTTTCTTT. It yields the protein CASSRRDSSYTEAFF.

This clonotype was seen many times. J is TRBJ1-4 and V is TRBV19; D gene ambiguous. The V and J ends lost 2 bases and 3 bases respectively, with 4 bases between them. The germline gives CDR1 LNHDA, CDR2 SQIVND (reference sequence). There are 13 residues in the CDR3. The CDR3 nucleotides are TGTGCCAGTAGTATAATGTCTAATGAAAAACTGTTTTTT. It yields the protein CASSIMSNEKLFF.

This clonotype was observed many times. V usage is TRBV4-3 and J usage is TRBJ2-7; D is possibly TRBD1 (6 bases). V lost 0 bases and J 0 bases, leaving 9 bases between the germline ends. The CDR3 is 15 residues long. Germline V CDR1 and CDR2: LGHNA, YSLEER. In DNA, the CDR3 is TGCGCCAGCAGCCAAGAACCGGACAGCTCCTACGAGCAGTACTTC. Encoded protein: CASSQEPDSSYEQYF.

This clonotype came up many times. The genes are TRBV20-1 and TRBJ2-2; the match to TRBD1 covers 8 bases. The CDR3 covers 15 residues. The germline CDR1 and CDR2 sequences are DFQATT and SNEGSKA (reference sequence). Trimming cost V 2 bases and J 7 bases; bases outside gene matches: 9. The CDR3 loop is CSARHRTGLSGELFF. CDR3 nucleotide sequence: TGCAGTGCTAGACATAGGACAGGGCTTAGCGGGGAGCTGTTTTTT.

This clonotype was counted a few times. The J gene is TRBJ2-3, the V gene TRBV7-3; D might be TRBD2 (6 bases). The ends were cut back, 3 bases at V and 2 bases at J, with 12 bases in the middle. CDR3 length equals 15 residues. Germline CDR1 SGHTA, CDR2 FQGTGA. The CDR3 DNA reads TGTGCCAGCAGCTTTAGCGGCTCGGCCACAGATACGCAGTATTTT. Residues: CASSFSGSATDTQYF.

This clonotype was found many times. This rearrangement joins TRBV20-1 to TRBJ2-7; TRBD1 or TRBD2 may be the D gene (5 bases each). The CDR3 totals 16 residues. Trimming left V 0 bases short and J 5 bases short, with 20 bases between. Germline values: CDR1 DFQATT, CDR2 SNEGSKA (reference sequence). CDR3 amino acids: CSARDGALGGRHEQYF. The CDR3 coding sequence is TGCAGTGCTAGAGATGGCGCTCTTGGGGGTCGCCACGAGCAGTACTTC.

This clonotype appeared many times. V gene TRBV20-1 combines with J gene TRBJ2-7; 10 bases are shared with TRBD2. Germline assignment: CDR1 DFQATT and CDR2 SNEGSKA (reference sequence). This CDR3 region has 14 residues. The ends lost 6 bases at V and 2 bases at J; junction bases unmatched: 7. CDR3 in amino acids: CSATTSGKTYEQYF. CDR3 DNA sequence: TGCAGTGCAACCACTAGCGGGAAAACCTACGAGCAGTACTTC.

The sample holds many counts of this clonotype. CDR3 coding DNA: TGCAGCGTTCCACCGGGACTAGCGGGAGGAATGGAGCAAGAGACCCAGTACTTC. This codes for CSVPPGLAGGMEQETQYF. The V and J genes are TRBV29-1 and TRBJ2-5; 15 positions agree with TRBD2. CDR1 and CDR2 (germline): SQVTM, ANQGSEA. With 5 bases clipped from V and 2 bases from J, the junction kept 12 bases outside the gene matches. This CDR3 has 18 residues. The full variable domain, rest sourced from reference TRBV29-1 and TRBJ2-5, is SAVISQKPSRDICQRGTSLTIQCQVDSQVTMMFWYRQQPGQSLTLIATANQGSEATYESGFVIDKFPISRPNLTFSTLTVSNMSPEDSSIYLCSVPPGLAGGMEQETQYFGPGTRLLVL.

There are many counts of this clonotype. The chain combines TRBV7-3 with TRBJ2-3; TRBD2 is a possible D gene (5 bases). V gave up 2 bases and J gave up 5 bases, with 14 bases separating them. There are 15 residues in the CDR3. The germline CDR1 and CDR2 sequences are SGHTA and FQGTGA. The CDR3 here is CASSLLPSGRDTQYF. In DNA form, the CDR3 reads TGTGCCAGCAGCTTATTGCCCAGCGGAAGAGATACGCAGTATTTT. Full variable domain (missing parts from reference TRBV7-3 and TRBJ2-3): GAGVSQTPSNKVTEKGKYVELRCDPISGHTALYWYRQSLGQGPEFLIYFQGTGAADDSGLPNDRFFAVRPEGSVSTLKIQRTERGDSAVYLCASSLLPSGRDTQYFGPGTRLTVL.

This clonotype was counted ten times or more. The genes are TRBV29-1 and TRBJ2-3; TRBD1 or TRBD2 may be the D gene (5 bases each). The CDR3 is 13 amino acids. Deletions cut 6 bases from V and 2 bases from J, with 12 bases between. Germline V gene lookup returns CDR1 SQVTM and CDR2 ANQGSEA. The CDR3: CSVAGTLTDTQYF. For the CDR3, the DNA is TGCAGCGTCGCCGGGACCCTCACAGATACGCAGTATTTT.